What follows are 25 T cell receptor beta chains derived from one specimen sequenced in a study of molecular identifiers for immune sequencing clone quantification (dated by TCRdb to between 2018 and 2020). Library prep was done by PCR. These reads were obtained on a NextSeq 500. TCRdb applied fastp at Q25 and MiXCR to the public reads, then kept only in-frame beta chains. Each entry is one CDR3 protein sequence, shown with its most common DNA and genes. The sample data list under 600,000 distinct CDR3 sequences, and approximately 25% of these were observed just once. Around 0.76% of the sample comes from the top ten. Sequenced material: naive CD8+ T cells from blood, with Jurkat cell RNA spiked in. According to the study, the label for this sample's cell subset or site signals: FACS-sorted CD8+CD4-CCR7+CD45RA+ naive T cells. The receptors shown here come from a human donor in good health. Some libraries in this study had Jurkat cell RNA spiked in.

This clonotype was detected once. This may stem from a read error, because a much larger clone lies one nucleotide away. The chain combines TRBV2 with TRBJ1-1; D is undetermined. The CDR3 loop spans 11 amino acids. With 6 bases removed from V and 3 bases from J, the gap between germline ends came to 5 bases. Germline CDR1 reads SNHLY; CDR2 reads FYNNEI. Here the CDR3 DNA reads TGTGCCAGCAGCGGGGACACTGAAGCTTTCTTT. Amino acids: CASSGDTEAFF.

V gene TRBV19 combines with J gene TRBJ1-5; possibly TRBD1 for D (5 bases). The germline gives CDR1 LNHDA, CDR2 SQIVND (reference sequence). The V end lost 6 bases, the J end lost 0 bases, and 12 bases lay between the germline ends. This CDR3 region has 15 residues. Here the CDR3 DNA reads TGTGCCAGTAGCGGGACTCCGTATAGCAATCAGCCCCAGCATTTT. It translates to CASSGTPYSNQPQHF.

Turning to this clonotype: A much larger clonotype is one base distant, so this may be a read error. CDR3 sequence (DNA): TGTGCCAGCAGAGCCAGGACAGGGGGCAATCAGCCCCAGCATTTT. The encoded protein is CASRARTGGNQPQHF. This chain uses TRBV2 with TRBJ1-5; 9 positions agree with TRBD1. Trimming removed 6 bases from V and 2 bases from J; junction bases left unmatched: 5. CDR1 SNHLY and CDR2 FYNNEI come from the germline V gene. The CDR3 runs 15 residues.

V is TRBV7-2 and J is TRBJ2-5; tentatively, D is TRBD2 (6 bases). V gave up 1 base and J gave up 1 base, with 13 bases separating them. Germline CDR1 reads SGHTA; CDR2 reads FQGNSA. The CDR3 sequence is 16 residues long. In nucleotides, the CDR3 is TGTGCCAGCAGCTTAGTGGGACTTTCCCCCCAAGAGACCCAGTACTTC. It is translated as CASSLVGLSPQETQYF.

This chain links TRBV19 with TRBJ1-5; 9 nucleotides line up with TRBD1. CDR1 is LNHDA, CDR2 SQIVND, per germline (reference sequence). This CDR3 has 16 amino acids. V shed 6 bases, J shed 6 bases, and the junction held 12 bases outside the gene matches. Here the CDR3 DNA reads TGTGCCAGTAGCACTTGGGGGACAGGGATGTTTCAGCCCCAGCATTTT. Protein: CASSTWGTGMFQPQHF.

This clonotype appeared many times. This chain joins TRBV7-9 and TRBJ1-5, with 7 bases fitting TRBD1. The germline V gene encodes CDR1 SEHNR and CDR2 FQNEAQ (reference sequence). The junction had 5 bases not matched to a gene; V was cut back by 5 bases and J by 1 base. The CDR3 runs 15 residues. CDR3 sequence: CASSGGTESNQPQHF. CDR3 nucleotides: TGTGCCAGCAGCGGAGGGACAGAAAGCAATCAGCCCCAGCATTTT.

In this sample, this clonotype turned up many times. This rearrangement joins TRBV4-3 to TRBJ2-6; D is possibly TRBD1 (6 bases). Trimming shortened V by 0 bases and J by 2 bases, and 17 bases separated the two germline ends. CDR1 and CDR2 (germline): LGHNA, YSLEER. The CDR3 is 19 amino acids. The CDR3, as DNA: TGCGCCAGCAGCCAAGATCCACAGGGTCCCCCGACTGGGGCCAACGTCCTGACTTTC. Its translation is CASSQDPQGPPTGANVLTF.

This clonotype came up many times. The rearrangement links TRBV7-9 to TRBJ1-1, with D possibly being TRBD1 (5 bases). Germline assignment: CDR1 SEHNR and CDR2 FQNEAQ (reference sequence). The CDR3 loop spans 15 amino acids. V lost 4 bases, J lost 3 bases, and 15 bases lay in between. This CDR3 is CASSSRDGFDTEAFF. Written as DNA, the CDR3 is TGTGCCAGCAGCTCAAGGGACGGCTTTGACACTGAAGCTTTCTTT.

This chain links TRBV10-2 with TRBJ1-1, with D possibly being TRBD1 (6 bases). This CDR3 region has 14 residues. Trimming took off 0 bases at V and 4 bases at J, with 9 bases between the two ends. CDR1 is WSHSY, CDR2 SAAADI, per germline. The CDR3, as DNA: TGCGCCAGCAGTGAGTCGTTGGGGGCCACTGAAGCTTTCTTT. Its translation is CASSESLGATEAFF.

Notes on this clonotype: The germline gene is not matched at one end of the junction; a read error may be the cause. In DNA form, the CDR3 reads TGCGCCAGCAGCTTGGCTGGAGGGCCCTACAGTGAGCAGTTCTTC. Protein product: CASSLAGGPYSEQFF. The V gene is TRBV5-1, the J gene TRBJ2-1; D may be TRBD2 (6 bases). CDR3 length: 15 residues. Germline CDR1 is SGHRS and CDR2 is YFSETQ.

This clonotype has a count of ten or more. The rearrangement joins TRBV7-9 to TRBJ1-2; D uncertain. The CDR3 length is 11 residues. CDR1 is SEHNR and CDR2 is FQNEAQ in the germline V gene (reference sequence). V lost 1 base, J lost 8 bases, and 5 bases lay in between. Here the CDR3 reads CASSLEAGYTF. In DNA, the CDR3 is TGTGCCAGCAGCTTAGAGGCGGGCTACACCTTC.

About this clonotype itself: This could be a read error, since a much larger clone is one nucleotide away. The rearrangement links TRBV12-3 or TRBV12-4 to TRBJ1-1, with 7 bases identical to TRBD1. The CDR3 is 14 residues long. With V trimmed by 6 bases and J by 5 bases, 9 bases remained unmatched. CDR3 DNA sequence: TGTGCCAGCAGCCCTCAGGGACAGATGACTGAAGCTTTCTTT. Amino acids: CASSPQGQMTEAFF.

This clonotype has only a few counts. In nucleotides, the CDR3 is TGTGCCAGCAGCTTATTTTCTGGGGGAAGGCATGGCTACACCTTC. Protein product: CASSLFSGGRHGYTF. The chain has TRBV7-6 and TRBJ1-2; D possibly corresponds to TRBD1 (5 bases). This CDR3 contains 15 residues. V lost 2 bases to trimming and J lost 6 bases, with 16 bases between them. From germline, CDR1 is SGHVS and CDR2 FNYEAQ.

This clonotype appeared many times. This chain connects TRBV20-1 to TRBJ2-3; 7 bases fit TRBD2. CDR1 and CDR2 from the germline V gene are DFQATT and SNEGSKA (reference sequence). With V trimmed by 1 base and J by 5 bases, 9 bases remained unmatched. The CDR3 is made up of 15 amino acids. The CDR3 DNA reads as TGCAGTGCTAGAGCGCTCGCGGGACTACGAGATACGCAGTATTTT. This gives the protein CSARALAGLRDTQYF.

This clonotype was detected ten times or more. The chain has TRBV7-2 and TRBJ2-5; no clear D. Germline CDR1 is SGHTA and CDR2 is FQGNSA. Trimming pared 5 bases from V and 5 bases from J, leaving 18 bases between. CDR3 length equals 15 residues. The CDR3 coding sequence is TGTGCCAGCAGCCCAACGTCCCCATTTGGGGAGACCCAGTACTTC. Translation gives CASSPTSPFGETQYF.

In the case of this clonotype: This sequence may be a read error, since a much larger clone differs from it by one base. The gene calls are TRBV2 and TRBJ1-1; D remains unclear. V lost 1 base and J 0 bases, leaving 9 bases between the germline ends. This CDR3 comprises 15 residues. CDR1 is SNHLY, CDR2 FYNNEI, per germline. CDR3 amino acids: CASSEVIGMNTEAFF. The CDR3 nucleotides are TGTGCCAGCAGTGAAGTGATCGGTATGAACACTGAAGCTTTCTTT.

The table lists this clonotype with many counts. The genes are TRBV6-4 and TRBJ2-2, with D perhaps being TRBD1 or TRBD2 (5 bases each). V dropped 5 bases and J dropped 4 bases, with 11 bases sitting between them. Germline-derived CDR1 and CDR2 are MRHNA and SNTAGT. The CDR3 runs 14 residues. CDR3 bases: TGTGCCAGCAGTCCGCCCGGGACCACCGGGGAGCTGTTTTTT. This encodes CASSPPGTTGELFF.

The V call is TRBV7-9, the J call TRBJ2-7; D might be TRBD1 or TRBD2, each matching 6 bases. The germline CDR1 and CDR2 sequences are SEHNR and FQNEAQ (reference sequence). The CDR3 contains 16 residues. Trimming removed 2 bases from V and 3 bases from J, with 17 bases in between. The CDR3 sequence: CASSLLKGGHHYEQYF. CDR3 DNA sequence: TGTGCCAGCAGCTTATTGAAGGGGGGACACCACTACGAGCAGTACTTC.

Comments on this clonotype: An end of the junction differs from the germline gene, which may be a read error. V and J are TRBV28 and TRBJ2-7; perhaps TRBD1 as D (5 bases). Per the germline V gene, CDR1 is MDHEN and CDR2 is SYDVKM. This CDR3 spans 17 amino acids. The CDR3 is CASSQEWQGLSSYGQYF. In nucleotides, the CDR3 is TGTGCCAGCAGCCAAGAGTGGCAGGGATTAAGCTCCTACGGGCAGTACTTC.

In its sample, this clonotype was seen many times. The genes are TRBV9 and TRBJ2-7, with D maybe TRBD2 (6 bases). In germline, CDR1 is SGDLS, CDR2 YYNGEE. The CDR3 has 15 amino acids. V was cut by 0 bases and J by 2 bases, with 12 bases left in between. CDR3: CASSVGYGGTYEQYF. Here the CDR3 DNA reads TGTGCCAGCAGCGTAGGTTACGGGGGTACCTACGAGCAGTACTTC.

J is TRBJ2-3 and V is TRBV20-1; 13 positions agree with TRBD2. The CDR3 covers 16 residues. Per the germline V gene, CDR1 is DFQATT and CDR2 is SNEGSKA (reference sequence). The junction had 9 bases not matched to a gene; V was cut back by 4 bases and J by 5 bases. The CDR3 coding sequence is TGCAGTGCTACGCCAGGGACTAGCGGGGCCCAAGATACGCAGTATTTT. Encoded protein: CSATPGTSGAQDTQYF.

Concerning this clonotype itself: The junction departs from the called germline gene at one end, perhaps through a read error. The chain employs TRBV9 and TRBJ2-3, with 7 positions matching TRBD1. Germline V gene data show CDR1 as SGDLS and CDR2 as YYNGEE. This CDR3 is 19 amino acids long. The CDR3 protein is CASSVEDGTGALITDTRYF. As DNA, the CDR3 is TGTGCCAGCAGCGTAGAAGACGGTACAGGGGCTCTTATCACAGATACGCGGTATTTT. The entire variable domain, with the rest obtained from reference TRBV9 and TRBJ2-3, is as follows: DSGVTQTPKHLITATGQRVTLRCSPRSGDLSVYWYQQSLDQGLQFLIQYYNGEERAKGNILERFSAQQFPDLHSELNLSSLELGDSALYFCASSVEDGTGALITDTRYFGPGTRLTVL.

The V call is TRBV23-1, the J call TRBJ1-1; a possible D gene is TRBD1 (6 bases). TRBV23-1 is filed as an ORF, its function uncertain. Between the trimmed V and J ends, which lost 1 base and 6 bases, there was a span of 21 bases. This CDR3 is built from 17 residues. This CDR3 reads CASSQLPGQKPHPEAFF. CDR3 nucleotides: TGCGCCAGCAGTCAATTACCGGGACAAAAACCGCACCCTGAAGCTTTCTTT.

This clonotype was counted a single time. The V call is TRBV5-3, the J call TRBJ2-3; TRBD2 might be the D (6 bases). TRBV5-3 is an open reading frame whose function is uncertain. V dropped 1 base and J dropped 0 bases, with 12 bases sitting between them. The CDR3 sequence is 16 residues long. The DNA for the CDR3 is TGTGCCAGAAGCTTGAGTAGCGGTTCTAGCACAGATACGCAGTATTTT. Residues: CARSLSSGSSTDTQYF.

The chain couples TRBV7-9 to TRBJ1-6; TRBD1 is a possible D gene (6 bases). The V and J ends lost 7 bases and 6 bases respectively, with 16 bases between them. Germline assignment: CDR1 SEHNR and CDR2 FQNEAQ (reference sequence). The CDR3 contains 15 residues. The CDR3 nucleotides read TGTGCCAGCACCAATACAGGGTTTGGTAATTCACCCCTCCACTTT. Translated, it gives CASTNTGFGNSPLHF.